This T cell receptor beta chain derives from a study of T cell repertoires in cytomegalovirus infection (dated by TCRdb to the late 2010s). For context, the study as a whole: The HLA type of each donor mattered for the analysis, because public TCR beta signatures pointed to carriage of CMV infection along with the matching HLA type.

As to this clonotype: Which antigen it targets is not known. The junction and the germline gene differ at one end; a read error may be behind it.

Sequencer: Illumina HiSeq 1500. TCRdb applied fastp at Q25 and MiXCR to the public reads, then kept only in-frame beta chains. Every CDR3 protein is listed once, alongside the most common genes and DNA of its rows. A total of about 7,600 distinct CDR3 sequences appear in this sample, around 54% of them only once. The top ten hold more than 70% of the sample. Study-wide findings and limitations: In both this cohort and an independent cohort of 352 donors, the cumulative frequency of public TCR beta family members distinguished carriers of CMV infection plus the relevant HLA type. The ex vivo response was dominated by HLA-C-restricted CMV-specific TCR beta clonotypes, and the single most frequent clonotype in two of eight donors was supplied by these HLA-C-restricted clonotypes.

Inclusive of the bounding cysteine and phenylalanine, the CDR3 is 16 residues long. Solely the CDR3 DNA is kept, with 48 bases framed from the first base. CDR1 SGHTA and CDR2 FQGNSA are derived from the germline V gene. The V and J segments used are TRBV7-2 and TRBJ1-1; perhaps TRBD1 is the D gene, with 5 bases matching. This receptor was obtained from a human donor in good health (CMV status not recorded). Some clones in this sample may be carry-over from other donors' samples. Sequenced input: PBMCs, sequenced either directly or after in vitro stimulation (not recorded which). The nucleotide sequence reads TGTGCCAGCAGCTTAGATTCTAGGGGCGCGAAGACTGAAGATTTCTTT. Its protein reads: CASSLDSRGAKTEDFF.